The 32 T cell receptor beta chains listed next were all sequenced from one sample in a study of blood T cell repertoires in COVID-19. Assay used: immunoSEQ multiplex PCR; TCRdb lists only in-frame clones, some missing. This table holds approximately 68,000 clones, around 86% found once. Material for sequencing was peripheral blood. These receptors were taken from a woman aged 55-70 years with acute or convalescent COVID-19.

The chain has TRBV6-5 and TRBJ1-2; D is uncertain. Trimming removed 5 bases from V and 2 bases from J, with 12 bases in between. This CDR3 spans 14 amino acids. Germline V CDR1 and CDR2: MNHEY, SVGAGI. CDR3 sequence: CASSRSSTNYGYTF. The CDR3, as DNA: TGTGCCAGCAGTCGGTCCTCTACGAACTATGGCTACACCTTC.

V is TRBV19 and J is TRBJ2-2; 7 nucleotides align to TRBD1. This CDR3 contains 15 residues. Unmatched junction bases numbered 6, after V lost 3 bases and J lost 5 bases. Germline CDR1 and CDR2: LNHDA and SQIVND (reference sequence). The CDR3 DNA is TGTGCCAGTAGTATTCCCCGGACAGGAACCGGGGAGCTGTTTTTT. Translating gives CASSIPRTGTGELFF.

This chain uses TRBV27 with TRBJ2-7; perhaps TRBD2 as D (6 bases). The CDR3 extends over 15 amino acids. Germline lookup yields CDR1 MNHEY and CDR2 SMNVEV (reference sequence). V was clipped by 5 bases and J by 8 bases, with 22 bases between them. Here the CDR3 DNA reads TGTGCCAGCAGTAATCTGGCGGGGACCCCTACGCAGCAGTACTTC. Translated: CASSNLAGTPTQQYF.

The chain links TRBV24-1 to TRBJ1-1, with TRBD1 identical over 10 bases. The length of the CDR3 is 15 residues. The germline V gene encodes CDR1 KGHDR and CDR2 SFDVKD. V shed 3 bases, J shed 4 bases, and the junction held 4 bases outside the gene matches. The CDR3 reads CATSDTRDRGTEAFF. The CDR3 DNA is TGTGCCACCAGTGATACCCGGGACAGGGGCACTGAAGCTTTCTTT.

The chain combines TRBV5-1 with TRBJ2-7, with TRBD2 matching over 8 bases. V trimming: 4 bases; J trimming: 0 bases; junction bases outside the gene matches: 9. Germline CDR1 is SGHRS and CDR2 is YFSETQ. The CDR3 has 16 amino acids. In DNA form, the CDR3 reads TGCGCCAGCAGCCCCTTTGCGGGGGGCACCTCCTACGAGCAGTACTTC. Residues: CASSPFAGGTSYEQYF.

The V call is TRBV30, the J call TRBJ2-5; 7 nucleotides match TRBD1. V shed 2 bases, J shed 2 bases, and the junction held 2 bases outside the gene matches. The CDR3 is 13 amino acids. Germline V gene sequence: CDR1 GTSNPN, CDR2 SVGIG (reference sequence). The CDR3 coding sequence is TGTGCCTGGAGTTCAGGGGGACAAGAGACCCAGTACTTC. Protein product: CAWSSGGQETQYF. Variable domain in full (rest from reference TRBV30 and TRBJ2-5): SQTIHQWPATLVQPVGSPLSLECTVEGTSNPNLYWYRQAAGRGLQLLFYSVGIGQISSEVPQNLSASRPQDRQFILSSKKLLLSDSGFYLCAWSSGGQETQYFGPGTRLLVL.

V gene TRBV20-1 combines with J gene TRBJ2-4, with a possible D match to TRBD1 (6 bases). This CDR3 comprises 14 residues. Germline lookup yields CDR1 DFQATT and CDR2 SNEGSKA (reference sequence). Trimming left V 3 bases short and J 0 bases short, with 9 bases between. CDR3 nucleotide sequence: TGCAGTGCTAGTCGGGGACAAGCCAAAAACATTCAGTACTTC. As protein: CSASRGQAKNIQYF.

CDR3 amino acids: CASSDLGRGPETQYF. For the CDR3, the DNA is TGTGCCAGCAGTGACCTTGGCAGGGGCCCAGAGACCCAGTACTTC. V is TRBV6-1 and J is TRBJ2-5; D might be TRBD1 (6 bases). Germline V gene lookup returns CDR1 MNHNS and CDR2 SASEGT. Trimming removed 3 bases at V and 4 bases at J, with 15 bases between. The CDR3 has 15 amino acids.

The chain uses TRBV6-5 and TRBJ1-1; tentative D call: TRBD1 (5 bases). This CDR3 has 14 amino acids. Looked up from germline, CDR1 is MNHEY and CDR2 is SVGAGI. V was shortened by 4 bases and J by 7 bases, with 16 bases between the two germline ends. The CDR3 sequence is CASSSSTVRLEAFF. Written as DNA, the CDR3 is TGTGCCAGCAGTTCCTCGACAGTAAGACTTGAAGCTTTCTTT.

This chain connects TRBV4-1 to TRBJ2-3, with TRBD2 identical over 9 bases. Germline V gives CDR1 MGHRA, CDR2 YSYEKL. CDR3 size: 16 residues. J gave up 2 bases and V 4 bases, and 7 bases lay outside the gene matches. Here the CDR3 DNA reads TGCGCCAGCAGCCCCCCTAGCGGGGCCATCACAGATACGCAGTATTTT. As protein: CASSPPSGAITDTQYF.

This clone was seen a few times. The chain joins TRBV7-2 to TRBJ2-2; 7 bases line up with TRBD1. This CDR3 spans 15 amino acids. V was pared by 4 bases and J by 5 bases, with 7 bases of the junction left unmatched. Germline-derived CDR1 and CDR2 are SGHTA and FQGNSA. Here the CDR3 DNA reads TGTGCCAGCAGCTGGGTAGGGGGCCGAACCGGGGAGCTGTTTTTT. It specifies CASSWVGGRTGELFF.

The rearrangement links TRBV20-1 to TRBJ2-5; a possible D gene is TRBD1 (5 bases). CDR1 is DFQATT, CDR2 SNEGSKA, per germline (reference sequence). Trimming removed 3 bases from V and 4 bases from J, with 12 bases in between. CDR3 length: 13 residues. The CDR3 DNA is TGCAGTGCTAGTCCAGGGTTGGGAGAGACCCAGTACTTC. Translation: CSASPGLGETQYF.

J is TRBJ2-1 and V is TRBV6-5; D possibly corresponds to TRBD2 (6 bases). The germline V gene encodes CDR1 MNHEY and CDR2 SVGAGI. The CDR3 totals 12 residues. V was pared by 5 bases and J by 10 bases, with 12 bases between. DNA of the CDR3: TGTGCCAGCAGTCTCGGGGAGGTCGAGCAGTTCTTC. It is translated as CASSLGEVEQFF.

The chain uses TRBV19 and TRBJ1-6; D not resolved. The CDR3 contains 14 residues. The V and J ends lost 4 bases and 6 bases respectively, with 10 bases between them. The germline CDR1 and CDR2 sequences are LNHDA and SQIVND (reference sequence). The CDR3 region has the DNA TGTGCCAGTAGTAGGAGCCAGCTTAATTCACCCCTCCACTTT. It specifies CASSRSQLNSPLHF.

The rearrangement joins TRBV2 to TRBJ1-4; D perhaps matches TRBD1 (5 bases). This CDR3 spans 12 amino acids. Germline V lookup: CDR1 SNHLY, CDR2 FYNNEI. Trimming pared 10 bases from V and 3 bases from J, leaving 9 bases between. CDR3 coding DNA: TGTGCCACGCGGGGCCCTAATGAAAAACTGTTTTTT. Translating gives CATRGPNEKLFF.

CDR3 DNA sequence: TGTGCCAGCAGTGAATTATTTGGGCAGGAATACGAGCAGTACTTC. It is translated as CASSELFGQEYEQYF. J is TRBJ2-7 and V is TRBV25-1; D unresolved. In germline, CDR1 is MGHDK, CDR2 SYGVNS. V lost 1 base and J lost 4, with 14 bases in between. The CDR3 covers 15 residues.

The chain uses TRBV15 and TRBJ2-1; 10 bases fit TRBD2. The germline V gene has CDR1 LNHNV and CDR2 YYDKDF (reference sequence). The CDR3 is made up of 16 amino acids. J gave up 3 bases and V 3 bases, and 5 bases lay outside the gene matches. The CDR3 sequence is CATSSFERGGYNEQFF. In DNA form, the CDR3 reads TGTGCCACCAGCAGCTTCGAGCGGGGGGGCTACAATGAGCAGTTCTTC.

J is TRBJ1-6 and V is TRBV6-6; D ambiguous. The germline gives CDR1 MNHNY, CDR2 SVGAGI (reference sequence). The CDR3 is 14 residues long. Trimming removed 0 bases from V and 10 bases from J, with 10 bases in between. CDR3 in amino acids: CASSYSRDRSPLHF. The CDR3 nucleotides read TGTGCCAGCAGTTACTCACGGGATAGGTCACCCCTCCACTTT.

J is TRBJ1-1 and V is TRBV18; 9 positions agree with TRBD1. With 2 bases clipped from V and 1 base from J, the junction kept 5 bases outside the gene matches. This CDR3 region has 16 residues. Germline lookup yields CDR1 KGHSH and CDR2 LQKENI. The CDR3 reads CASSPGQGRENTEAFF. For the CDR3, the DNA is TGTGCCAGCTCACCAGGACAGGGGAGGGAGAACACTGAAGCTTTCTTT.

J is TRBJ1-4 and V is TRBV7-2; D possibly corresponds to TRBD1 (5 bases). V shed 5 bases and J shed 6 bases, with 22 bases lying between them. CDR3 length: 17 amino acids. CDR1 is SGHTA, CDR2 FQGNSA, per germline. DNA of the CDR3: TGTGCCAGCAGCCCTACCCAGGGCCCGGGTAATGATGAAAAACTGTTTTTT. It translates to CASSPTQGPGNDEKLFF.

This clone was recorded once. This sequence joins TRBV28 and TRBJ1-2, with D tentatively TRBD1 (6 bases). The CDR3 runs to 18 residues. Germline V gene lookup returns CDR1 MDHEN and CDR2 SYDVKM. Trimming shortened V by 4 bases and J by 3 bases, and 24 bases separated the two germline ends. In DNA form, the CDR3 reads TGTGCCAGCAGTTCCCAAACACCTACACAGGGAACCGACTATGGCTACACCTTC. It specifies CASSSQTPTQGTDYGYTF.

This sequence joins TRBV2 and TRBJ2-1, with a tentative D call TRBD2 (7 bases). The germline CDR1 and CDR2 sequences are SNHLY and FYNNEI. V lost 8 bases, J lost 3 bases, and 17 bases lay in between. This CDR3 has 15 residues. The CDR3 sequence: CASRWEGGHYNEQFF. The CDR3 nucleotides are TGTGCCAGCCGCTGGGAGGGGGGGCACTACAATGAGCAGTTCTTC.

This chain connects TRBV5-4 to TRBJ2-2; TRBD2 matches 8 bases. Per the germline V gene, CDR1 is SGHNT and CDR2 is YYREEE (reference sequence). Unmatched junction bases numbered 2, after V lost 1 base and J lost 0 bases. The CDR3 totals 16 residues. CDR3 DNA: TGTGCCAGCAGCTTGATGCGGGGGGCGAACACCGGGGAGCTGTTTTTT. Encoded protein: CASSLMRGANTGELFF.

This sequence joins TRBV7-8 and TRBJ2-2, with D tentatively TRBD1 (6 bases). Trimming stripped 5 bases from V and 8 bases from J, with 18 bases between. CDR3 length: 15 residues. CDR1 is SGHVS, CDR2 FQNEAQ, per germline. The CDR3 nucleotides read TGTGCCAGCAGCCCCCAGCAAACAGGGACAGGGGAGCTGTTTTTT. Its translation: CASSPQQTGTGELFF.

The chain combines TRBV5-1 with TRBJ1-5, with D possibly being TRBD1 (6 bases). CDR3 length: 13 amino acids. Trimming removed 4 bases at V and 5 bases at J, with 10 bases between. Germline loops: CDR1 SGHRS, CDR2 YFSETQ. The CDR3 here is CASSTGGDQPQHF. Here the CDR3 DNA reads TGCGCCAGCAGCACGGGGGGCGATCAGCCCCAGCATTTT.

V and J are TRBV19 and TRBJ2-5; D is possibly TRBD2 (6 bases). The CDR3 consists of 13 residues. The V end was cut by 8 bases, the J end by 5 bases, with 15 bases between. CDR1 and CDR2 from the germline V gene are LNHDA and SQIVND (reference sequence). The DNA for the CDR3 is TGTGCCAGTCGTAAAAGCGGGTTGGAGACCCAGTACTTC. Translated, it gives CASRKSGLETQYF.

V and J are TRBV18 and TRBJ2-7; 11 positions agree with TRBD1. Germline loops: CDR1 KGHSH, CDR2 LQKENI. The ends lost 3 bases at V and 2 bases at J; junction bases unmatched: 9. There are 17 residues in the CDR3. CDR3: CASSPGTGGIVAYEQYF. CDR3 bases: TGTGCCAGCTCACCCGGGACAGGGGGAATTGTCGCCTACGAGCAGTACTTC.

V and J are TRBV11-3 and TRBJ2-1; 9 bases line up with TRBD2. Germline-derived CDR1 and CDR2 are SGHNT and YENEEA. V was pared by 3 bases and J by 2 bases, with 5 bases of the junction left unmatched. This CDR3 is built from 16 residues. Here the CDR3 DNA reads TGTGCCAGCAGCTTTAGCGGGGGACTCACCTACAATGAGCAGTTCTTC. Translating it yields CASSFSGGLTYNEQFF.

The rearrangement joins TRBV6-5 to TRBJ2-2; D perhaps matches TRBD2 (5 bases). Germline assignment: CDR1 MNHEY and CDR2 SVGAGI. The CDR3 contains 12 residues. V was shortened by 6 bases and J by 5 bases, with 7 bases between the two germline ends. The CDR3 loop is CASRWRTGELFF. CDR3 in DNA: TGTGCCAGCAGGTGGAGGACCGGGGAGCTGTTTTTT.

V is TRBV7-9 and J is TRBJ2-7; TRBD1 matches 7 bases. The CDR3 contains 13 residues. V lost 1 base, J lost 6 bases, and 3 bases stayed unmatched. Per the germline V gene, CDR1 is SEHNR and CDR2 is FQNEAQ (reference sequence). In nucleotides, the CDR3 is TGTGCCAGCAGCTTAGGACAGGGTTTCGAGCAGTACTTC. This translates into CASSLGQGFEQYF.

V usage is TRBV10-3 and J usage is TRBJ1-5, with D tentatively TRBD1 (6 bases). There are 15 residues in the CDR3. Trimming took off 0 bases at V and 3 bases at J, with 9 bases between the two ends. Germline CDR1 is ENHRY and CDR2 is SYGVKD. This CDR3 is CAISESGGNNQPQHF. The CDR3 nucleotides read TGTGCCATCAGTGAGTCAGGGGGTAACAATCAGCCCCAGCATTTT.

V and J are TRBV11-3 and TRBJ1-6, with D hard to call. In germline, CDR1 is SGHNT, CDR2 YENEEA. This CDR3 region has 11 residues. Trimming removed 8 bases from V and 14 bases from J, with 13 bases in between. The DNA of the CDR3 is TGTGCCAGCCGTGACAATTCTACCCTCCACTTT. Translation: CASRDNSTLHF. The variable domain in full, completed from reference TRBV11-3 and TRBJ1-6, reads EAGVVQSPRYKIIEKKQPVAFWCNPISGHNTLYWYLQNLGQGPELLIRYENEEAVDDSQLPKDRFSAERLKGVDSTLKIQPAELGDSAVYLCASRDNSTLHFGNGTRLTVT.